Below, one TCR beta chain is given with its context. The data were taken from a study of blood T cells in healthy people across ages. Alongside a J-beta primer mix, a sample-barcoded 5' primer served in a second PCR lasting roughly 7 to 11 cycles. MiXCR, run by TCRdb on the 5' RACE reads, gives a single entry per CDR3 protein. The sample holds about 1 million distinct CDR3 sequences, 35% to 55% seen once. The CDR3 runs 16 residues. CDR1 is SNHLY and CDR2 is FYNNEI in the germline V gene. The chain links TRBV2 to TRBJ2-4; tentatively, D is TRBD1 (6 bases). TRBJ2-5 matches the DNA end more closely, so the J call is doubtful. The clonotype originates from a woman aged 60-75 years in good health. Sequenced input: blood. The CDR3 reads CASSEALRGYLETQYF. The CDR3 region has the DNA TGTGCCAGCAGTGAAGCGCTTAGGGGGTACTTAGAGACCCAGTACTTC.